The text below deals with one T cell receptor beta chain. Its antigen is unidentified. The data were taken from a study of cytomegalovirus exposure and HLA in healthy donors. General study points: Researchers reported that a few CMV-associated chains were confirmed in vitro as CMV antigen-specific. Rarity marked most TCR sequences, yet some public TCRs occurred in many donors.

The table came from immunoSEQ multiplex PCR; TCRdb's copy has only in-frame clones and leaves some out. The data contain about 120,000 clones, approximately 91% of them singletons. Germline CDR1 is SGDLS and CDR2 is YYNGEE. The CDR3 length is 16 residues. The J segment lost 4 bases and the V segment lost 4 bases, leaving 9 bases of the junction unmatched. The material sequenced was PBMCs. This receptor was obtained from a woman aged 18-29 years in good health and CMV-seronegative. The chain carries TRBV9 and TRBJ2-1, with 9 positions matching TRBD2. This CDR3 reads CASSTQKTSGYNEQFF. Written as DNA, the CDR3 is TGTGCCAGCAGCACCCAAAAGACTAGCGGTTACAATGAGCAGTTCTTC.